These 9 T cell receptor beta chains were all obtained from the same sample, sequenced in a study of blood T cell repertoires in COVID-19. Generated by immunoSEQ multiplex PCR, the TCRdb table keeps only in-frame clones and is missing some. The repertoire holds around 130,000 clones, with approximately 80% as singletons. Sequenced material: peripheral blood. The receptors originated from a woman aged 45 to 65 with acute or convalescent COVID-19.

This clone was detected a few times. The chain employs TRBV7-2 and TRBJ2-7, with D possibly being TRBD1 (5 bases). Looked up from germline, CDR1 is SGHTA and CDR2 is FQGNSA. The CDR3 is 16 residues long. Trimming removed 4 bases from V and 0 bases from J, with 16 bases in between. The CDR3 DNA reads as TGTGCCAGCAGCTACGACCAGGGCCTTAACTCCTACGAGCAGTACTTC. This translates into CASSYDQGLNSYEQYF.

V usage is TRBV5-4 and J usage is TRBJ2-7; 10 positions agree with TRBD2. This CDR3 comprises 15 residues. Losses at the gene ends were 5 bases for V and 0 bases for J; bases not matched to a gene: 5. Germline CDR1 and CDR2: SGHNT and YYREEE (reference sequence). The CDR3 protein is CASSPTSGASYEQYF. Written as DNA, the CDR3 is TGTGCCAGCAGTCCTACTAGCGGGGCCTCCTACGAGCAGTACTTC.

This chain links TRBV5-1 with TRBJ2-1, with a possible D match to TRBD2 (7 bases). The CDR3 runs to 15 residues. Germline loops: CDR1 SGHRS, CDR2 YFSETQ. V was trimmed by 6 bases and J by 4 bases, leaving 17 bases between them. CDR3 nucleotides: TGCGCCAGCAAGAAAGAGGGGGGGATTTACAATGAGCAGTTCTTC. Its protein is CASKKEGGIYNEQFF.

The chain couples TRBV6-5 to TRBJ1-1; D gene uncertain. The germline V and J ends were trimmed by 6 bases and 3 bases, with 8 bases remaining between them. The CDR3 has 12 residues. Germline-derived CDR1 and CDR2 are MNHEY and SVGAGI. CDR3 sequence reads: CASRFIYTEAFF. CDR3 in DNA: TGTGCCAGCAGATTCATTTACACTGAAGCTTTCTTT.

The chain carries TRBV28 and TRBJ1-4, with TRBD1 as a possible D gene (5 bases). This CDR3 spans 15 amino acids. Trimming removed 5 bases at V and 4 bases at J, with 14 bases between. Germline V lookup: CDR1 MDHEN, CDR2 SYDVKM. The CDR3 reads CASSPAGPRNEKLFF. CDR3 sequence (DNA): TGTGCCAGCAGTCCCGCAGGGCCCCGTAATGAAAAACTGTTTTTT.

This clone was seen repeatedly, ten times or more. J is TRBJ1-4 and V is TRBV3-1 (or the pseudogene TRBV3-2), with no clear D. Germline V gene sequence: CDR1 LGHDT, CDR2 YNNKEL (reference sequence). V shed 2 bases and J shed 2 bases, with 12 bases lying between them. The CDR3 has 16 residues. The CDR3, as DNA: TGTGCCAGCAGCCAAAACCGTATCGGGACTAATGAAAAACTGTTTTTT. Protein product: CASSQNRIGTNEKLFF.

The chain is built from TRBV11-3 and TRBJ2-1; the match to TRBD1 covers 8 bases. The CDR3 loop spans 15 amino acids. Germline V gene lookup returns CDR1 SGHNT and CDR2 YENEEA. V lost 1 base to trimming and J lost 6 bases; unmatched junction nucleotides: 5. The CDR3 region has the DNA TGTGCCAGCAGCTTAGGTGGGACAGGCTTCAATGAGCAGTTCTTC. Translating gives CASSLGGTGFNEQFF. Full variable domain (remainder filled in from reference TRBV11-3 and TRBJ2-1): EAGVVQSPRYKIIEKKQPVAFWCNPISGHNTLYWYLQNLGQGPELLIRYENEEAVDDSQLPKDRFSAERLKGVDSTLKIQPAELGDSAVYLCASSLGGTGFNEQFFGPGTRLTVL.

V and J are TRBV5-1 and TRBJ2-7; D remains ambiguous. There are 13 residues in the CDR3. V was shortened by 0 bases and J by 0 bases, with 4 bases between the two germline ends. Germline lookup yields CDR1 SGHRS and CDR2 YFSETQ. The DNA for the CDR3 is TGCGCCAGCAGCTTGGGTAGCTCCTACGAGCAGTACTTC. As protein: CASSLGSSYEQYF.

This clone was counted a few times. The V gene is TRBV4-1, the J gene TRBJ1-2; D not resolved. CDR1 MGHRA and CDR2 YSYEKL come from the germline V gene. Trimming took off 2 bases at V and 0 bases at J, with 10 bases between the two ends. CDR3 length: 15 amino acids. The CDR3 coding sequence is TGCGCCAGCAGCCAAACGGTGAGAGCTAACTATGGCTACACCTTC. Its translation is CASSQTVRANYGYTF.